The present T cell receptor (beta chain) was sequenced within a study of blood T cell repertoires in COVID-19. Study-wide context: PBMCs, B-cell-depleted T cells, or T cells provided the cDNA or gDNA that made up the material.

CDR1 MNHNY and CDR2 SVGAGI come from the germline V gene (reference sequence). There are 14 residues in the CDR3. The V segment lost 4 bases and the J segment 8 bases; nucleotides outside the gene matches: 8. The repertoire was sequenced with immunoSEQ multiplex PCR; TCRdb's copy has only in-frame clones and lacks some. The sample contains about 250,000 clones, roughly 84% of which appear only once. The chain has TRBV6-6 and TRBJ1-2, with TRBD1 matching over 9 bases. The receptor was derived from a woman aged 40-49 years who had recovered from COVID-19. The sample taken for sequencing was peripheral blood. Here the CDR3 reads CASSSPPGQGGYTF. CDR3 DNA: TGTGCCAGCAGTTCGCCTCCGGGACAGGGAGGCTACACCTTC.